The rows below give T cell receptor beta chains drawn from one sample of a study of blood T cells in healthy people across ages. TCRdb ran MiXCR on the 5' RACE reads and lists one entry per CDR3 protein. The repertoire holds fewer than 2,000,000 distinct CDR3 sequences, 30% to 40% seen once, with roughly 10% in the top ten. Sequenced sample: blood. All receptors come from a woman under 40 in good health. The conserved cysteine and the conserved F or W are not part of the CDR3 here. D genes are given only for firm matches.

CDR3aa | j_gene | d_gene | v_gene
ASSLTRGWGMPATDTQY | TRBJ2-3 | NA | TRBV7-3
ASSFHSDNEQF | TRBJ2-1 | NA | TRBV7-3
ASSLPGSFYGYT | TRBJ1-2 | NA | TRBV11-2
ASSLVRITKNIQY | TRBJ2-4 | NA | TRBV7-2
ASSYRAGEQETQY | TRBJ2-5 | TRBD2 | TRBV6-2/TRBV6-3
ASMLQSGGVNTEAF | TRBJ1-1 | NA | TRBV7-2
ASSLSFGGSGYEQY | TRBJ2-7 | TRBD2 | TRBV28
SARGGSASSYNEQF | TRBJ2-1 | NA | TRBV20-1
SVGGQQLTGELF | TRBJ2-2 | NA | TRBV29-1
ASQEGQAGVNQPQH | TRBJ1-5 | TRBD1 | TRBV6-2/TRBV6-3
SARDGDTYGYT | TRBJ1-2 | NA | TRBV20-1
ASSLRDRHYGYT | TRBJ1-2 | TRBD1 | TRBV7-2
SVRTGDEQY | NA | TRBD1 | TRBV29-1
ASSQDWNTEAF | TRBJ1-1 | NA | TRBV3-1
ASSYREQETQY | TRBJ2-5 | NA | TRBV11-1
ASSPGGTSGSSAQY | TRBJ2-3 | TRBD2 | TRBV18
ASSVAGQITDTQY | TRBJ2-3 | NA | TRBV9
ATRRGVDTGELF | TRBJ2-2 | NA | TRBV6-1
ASSVDTATFSGANVLT | TRBJ2-6 | NA | TRBV9
ASSLAGAASSYEQY | TRBJ2-7 | NA | TRBV5-1
ASRLSYTGHNEQY | NA | NA | TRBV5-1
ASSLTWRGQETQY | TRBJ2-5 | NA | TRBV12-3/TRBV12-4
SALLIGRETQY | TRBJ2-5 | NA | TRBV20-1
ASSQPGLMNTEAF | TRBJ1-1 | NA | TRBV4-1
SAPGTSGGYEQF | TRBJ2-1 | TRBD2 | TRBV20-1
ASSLVLGLGAYEQY | TRBJ2-7 | NA | TRBV5-5
ASSQAARGYGYT | TRBJ1-2 | NA | TRBV27
SSWGRATSNPEAF | TRBJ1-1 | NA | TRBV29-1
AWSGGGTGNQPQH | TRBJ1-5 | NA | TRBV30
ASRRDNDYGYT | TRBJ1-2 | NA | TRBV6-6
SVATGLTSYEQY | NA | NA | TRBV29-1
ASSAVASGSYNEQF | TRBJ2-1 | TRBD2 | TRBV25-1
ASSPSGRAYEQF | TRBJ2-1 | TRBD2 | TRBV7-9
ASSPRTAGGSLAKSIQY | TRBJ2-4 | NA | TRBV3-1
ASSSPVPGGGYEQF | TRBJ2-1 | NA | TRBV2
ASSFHLPSYEQY | TRBJ2-7 | NA | TRBV7-7
ASSVGGGYEQF | TRBJ2-1 | NA | TRBV9
ASSIRGGQLKFVETQY | NA | TRBD2 | TRBV18
ASSLADRGGTEAF | TRBJ1-1 | TRBD1 | TRBV7-2
AISESPGANVLT | TRBJ2-6 | NA | TRBV10-3
ASSWGGIDEQF | TRBJ2-1 | NA | TRBV5-4